The source of this T cell receptor (beta chain) is a study of neurological immune-mediated disorders. The time point denotes: technical triplicate 2. Sorted libraries came from roughly 1 million CD4+ or CD8+ T cells. This clonotype was found many times. Its antigen remains unidentified. Study-wide findings and caveats: The absence of any CDR3 amino acid sequence shared by expanded clones across subjects suggests that repertoires were private in all groups.

5'RACE with 10-nucleotide random UMIs produced the cDNA. In TCRdb, the 5' RACE reads were re-called with MiXCR into one record per CDR3 protein. In the table there are 30,000 or so distinct CDR3 sequences, about 14% of which are singletons. This CDR3 is built from 14 residues. The V gene's germline CDR1 is DFQATT and CDR2 SNEGSKA (reference sequence). V was trimmed by 6 bases and J by 3 bases, leaving 17 bases between them. This sequence joins TRBV20-1 and TRBJ2-5; D is unclear. This clonotype was obtained from a female donor with HTLV-1-associated myelopathy (HAM/TSP). The sample was CD4+ T cells from blood. As DNA, the CDR3 is TGCAGTGCCCCCCGGGTGGCTCGGAAAGAGACCCAGTACTTC. Protein product: CSAPRVARKETQYF.